Below, one T cell receptor (beta chain) is given with its context. Trimming removed 3 bases from V and 5 bases from J; junction bases left unmatched: 4. The CDR3 has 14 amino acids. From germline, CDR1 is SGHVS and CDR2 FNYEAQ. The entry originates in a study of shared clonotypes between healthy human individuals. In the naive CD8 group, cells lacked CD45RO and were positively selected for CCR7, so terminally differentiated effector memory CD45RA+ cells were left out. The study drew its donors from healthy HIV-negative adults without recent acute infections or vaccinations. Nashville, Tennessee was home to all donors, each a Caucasian adult. Generated by immunoSEQ multiplex PCR, the TCRdb table keeps only in-frame clones and is missing some. The table records about 610,000 clones, 95% to 96% of them present only once.

The TCR originated in a woman aged 25 to 39 in good health. The specimen was naive CD8+ T cells sorted from blood. This chain joins TRBV7-6 and TRBJ2-1; TRBD2 matches at 7 bases. The CDR3 here is CASSFRLADNEQFF. As DNA, the CDR3 is TGTGCCAGCAGCTTCCGGCTAGCGGACAATGAGCAGTTCTTC.